This passage covers 23 T cell receptor beta chains from one sample sequenced in a study of control samples from healthy donors and cancer patients. The data were produced by immunoSEQ multiplex PCR, yet TCRdb's version contains in-frame clones alone and is incomplete. The repertoire has about 50,000 clones, about 93% of them found once; the top ten carry 3% to 4%. Sequencing was done on a sample of blood. The receptors were sampled from a young man in good health.

The V and J genes are TRBV11-3 and TRBJ2-7; no clear D. CDR3 length: 14 residues. Germline CDR1 is SGHNT and CDR2 is YENEEA. V shed 3 bases and J shed 3 bases, with 12 bases lying between them. CDR3 region: CASSLLRPLYEQYF. The CDR3 nucleotides are TGTGCCAGCAGCTTGCTCAGGCCGCTCTACGAGCAGTACTTC.

This clone has only one observation. This chain links TRBV28 with TRBJ1-3; 10 bases are shared with TRBD1. Germline CDR1 is MDHEN and CDR2 is SYDVKM. The CDR3 runs 15 residues. V shed 5 bases, J shed 7 bases, and the junction held 8 bases outside the gene matches. This CDR3 reads CASSGDRGYQNTIYF. The CDR3 DNA reads TGTGCCAGCAGTGGGGACAGGGGATACCAGAACACCATATATTTT.

This clone turned up a few times. The chain uses TRBV2 and TRBJ2-3; TRBD2 matches at 9 bases. The CDR3 extends over 16 amino acids. Germline loops: CDR1 SNHLY, CDR2 FYNNEI. Trimming cost V 4 bases and J 1 base; bases outside gene matches: 6. CDR3 protein: CASSGASGTGTDTQYF. CDR3 sequence (DNA): TGTGCCAGCAGTGGGGCTAGCGGGACGGGCACAGATACGCAGTATTTT. The whole variable domain, remainder taken from reference TRBV2 and TRBJ2-3, is EPEVTQTPSHQVTQMGQEVILRCVPISNHLYFYWYRQILGQKVEFLVSFYNNEISEKSEIFDDQFSVERPDGSNFTLKIRSTKLEDSAMYFCASSGASGTGTDTQYFGPGTRLTVL.

The chain recombines TRBV3-1 (or the pseudogene TRBV3-2) with TRBJ1-2; D is possibly TRBD1 (5 bases). The CDR3 is 13 residues long. Trimming stripped 2 bases from V and 4 bases from J, with 8 bases between. Germline values: CDR1 LGHDT, CDR2 YNNKEL (reference sequence). CDR3 amino acids: CASSQQGIYGYTF. CDR3 bases: TGTGCCAGCAGCCAACAGGGCATCTATGGCTACACCTTC.

The genes are TRBV5-1 and TRBJ1-2; unclear D gene. CDR3 length: 13 residues. V lost 4 bases and J 5 bases, leaving 12 bases between the germline ends. Germline V lookup: CDR1 SGHRS, CDR2 YFSETQ. The CDR3 region has the DNA TGCGCCAGCAGCCAAAGTTCCGCTTATGGCTACACCTTC. It encodes CASSQSSAYGYTF.

V gene TRBV7-2 combines with J gene TRBJ1-6; 8 bases line up with TRBD1. After removal of 0 bases from V and 6 bases from J, the junction contained 13 bases not matched to a gene. CDR3 size: 19 residues. Germline-derived CDR1 and CDR2 are SGHTA and FQGNSA. The CDR3 DNA is TGTGCCAGCAGCTTAGCGGTCGGACAGGGAAGGTATTTTAATTCACCCCTCCACTTT. Residues: CASSLAVGQGRYFNSPLHF.

Details on this clone: In the same sample, other DNA sequences code for this CDR3. The rearrangement uses TRBV4-3 and TRBJ1-3, with D uncertain. The CDR3 extends over 15 amino acids. Trimming stripped 0 bases from V and 0 bases from J, with 6 bases between. In germline, CDR1 is LGHNA, CDR2 YSLEER. The CDR3 region has the DNA TGCGCCAGCAGCCAAGAGGTGAGCTCTGGAAACACCATATATTTT. It is translated as CASSQEVSSGNTIYF.

The V gene is TRBV5-1, the J gene TRBJ2-1; 8 positions agree with TRBD1. J lost 4 bases, V lost 4 bases, and 4 bases had no gene match. Germline CDR1 and CDR2: SGHRS and YFSETQ. This CDR3 has 14 amino acids. CDR3 nucleotide sequence: TGCGCCAGCAGCGCGGGACAGGAATACAATGAGCAGTTCTTC. Its protein is CASSAGQEYNEQFF. Filled out from reference TRBV5-1 and TRBJ2-1, the complete variable domain reads KAGVTQTPRYLIKTRGQQVTLSCSPISGHRSVSWYQQTPGQGLQFLFEYFSETQRNKGNFPGRFSGRQFSNSRSEMNVSTLELGDSALYLCASSAGQEYNEQFFGPGTRLTVL.

The chain carries TRBV9 and TRBJ2-3, with TRBD2 matching over 12 bases. There are 15 residues in the CDR3. J lost 6 bases, V lost 2 bases, and 4 bases had no gene match. The germline gives CDR1 SGDLS, CDR2 YYNGEE. DNA of the CDR3: TGTGCCAGCAGCGTTCTAGCGGGGGGGCTTGATACGCAGTATTTT. Translating it yields CASSVLAGGLDTQYF.

The chain employs TRBV10-3 and TRBJ2-2; 8 bases match TRBD1. There are 16 residues in the CDR3. Germline V gene data show CDR1 as ENHRY and CDR2 as SYGVKD. The V segment lost 1 base and the J segment 5 bases; nucleotides outside the gene matches: 6. CDR3 DNA: TGTGCCATCAGTGAGTGCGGACAGGGTCGGACCGGGGAGCTGTTTTTT. Its translation: CAISECGQGRTGELFF.

This clone was recorded once. The rearrangement uses TRBV5-6 and TRBJ2-7; the match to TRBD2 covers 7 bases. With V trimmed by 5 bases and J by 2 bases, 7 bases remained unmatched. There are 14 residues in the CDR3. Germline V gene lookup returns CDR1 SGHDT and CDR2 YYEEEE. The CDR3 reads CASSPTGGTYEQYF. DNA for the CDR3: TGTGCCAGCAGTCCCACGGGGGGTACCTACGAGCAGTACTTC.

The rearrangement joins TRBV24-1 to TRBJ2-1; tentatively, D is TRBD1 or TRBD2 (5 bases each). This CDR3 has 17 residues. Between the trimmed V and J ends, which lost 2 bases and 1 base, there was a span of 14 bases. Per germline, CDR1 KGHDR and CDR2 SFDVKD. CDR3 sequence: CATSDWGDSSSYNEQFF. The DNA for the CDR3 is TGTGCCACCAGTGATTGGGGAGACAGCTCTTCCTACAATGAGCAGTTCTTC.

The V call is TRBV29-1, the J call TRBJ2-7; no clear D gene. The ends were cut back, 5 bases at V and 2 bases at J, with 13 bases in the middle. Germline loops: CDR1 SQVTM, CDR2 ANQGSEA. The CDR3 has 13 amino acids. Here the CDR3 DNA reads TGCAGCGTTTATAGCTCCACGACCTACGAGCAGTACTTC. Its protein product is CSVYSSTTYEQYF.

The chain's CDR3 is CASSLAPLGRSNQPQHF. The CDR3 DNA follows: TGTGCCAGCAGCTTGGCTCCTCTGGGCAGAAGCAATCAGCCCCAGCATTTT. The J gene is TRBJ1-5, the V gene TRBV5-5, with D hard to call. Germline V gene lookup returns CDR1 SGHKS and CDR2 YYEKEE (reference sequence). Trimming removed 0 bases at V and 1 base at J, with 14 bases between. The CDR3 spans 17 residues. Full variable domain (remainder filled in from reference TRBV5-5 and TRBJ1-5): DAGVTQSPTHLIKTRGQQVTLRCSPISGHKSVSWYQQVLGQGPQFIFQYYEKEERGRGNFPDRFSARQFPNYSSELNVNALLLGDSALYLCASSLAPLGRSNQPQHFGDGTRLSIL.

J is TRBJ2-7 and V is TRBV7-9; D assignment may be TRBD1 or TRBD2 (5 bases each). V lost 2 bases, J lost 1 base, and 18 bases lay in between. This CDR3 is built from 17 residues. Germline CDR1 and CDR2: SEHNR and FQNEAQ (reference sequence). DNA for the CDR3: TGTGCCAGCAGCTTATTAGGGGCCGGGACCGAGTCCTACGAGCAGTACTTC. Translated, it gives CASSLLGAGTESYEQYF.

The rearrangement joins TRBV7-9 to TRBJ1-2; D gene unclear. There are 15 residues in the CDR3. Trimming stripped 5 bases from V and 4 bases from J, with 17 bases between. Germline V lookup: CDR1 SEHNR, CDR2 FQNEAQ (reference sequence). CDR3 residues: CASSPGIAPFYGYTF. CDR3 nucleotide sequence: TGTGCCAGCAGCCCCGGGATAGCACCCTTCTATGGCTACACCTTC.

The V call is TRBV7-8, the J call TRBJ2-7, with 9 bases that match TRBD1. V lost 5 bases and J lost 2; bases outside the gene matches: 10. The CDR3 length is 16 residues. Germline V gene data show CDR1 as SGHVS and CDR2 as FQNEAQ. The CDR3, as DNA: TGTGCCAGCAGCGGGAGGGTGGGGACAGGGACCTACGAGCAGTACTTC. Amino acid sequence: CASSGRVGTGTYEQYF.

The chain recombines TRBV6-5 with TRBJ2-7; 12 bases fit TRBD1. CDR1 and CDR2 from the germline V gene are MNHEY and SVGAGI. The CDR3 totals 15 residues. The V gene end was trimmed by 6 bases and the J gene end by 5 bases; junction bases not matched to a gene: 8. CDR3 DNA: TGTGCCAGCAGGGGTGGGGACAGGGGGCGACACGAGCAGTACTTC. The encoded protein is CASRGGDRGRHEQYF.

This clone appeared a single time. The chain employs TRBV10-3 and TRBJ2-3, with 9 bases fitting TRBD1. Trimming took 3 bases from V and 0 from J; bases not matched to a gene: 4. Germline CDR1 is ENHRY and CDR2 is SYGVKD. The CDR3 length is 16 residues. The CDR3 here is CAISDPQGASTDTQYF. The CDR3 DNA sequence: TGTGCCATCAGTGATCCACAGGGGGCTAGCACAGATACGCAGTATTTT.

The genes are TRBV6-1 and TRBJ2-5; 11 bases align to TRBD2. V dropped 0 bases and J dropped 5; count of bases not matched to a gene: 8. Germline V gene sequence: CDR1 MNHNS, CDR2 SASEGT. CDR3 size: 17 residues. The DNA of the CDR3 is TGTGCCAGCAGTGAAGCCGAGTGGACTAGCGGGCTGGAGACCCAGTACTTC. It codes for CASSEAEWTSGLETQYF.

The V gene is TRBV7-2, the J gene TRBJ1-1; the match to TRBD1 covers 7 bases. V gave up 5 bases and J gave up 4 bases; unmatched junction bases: 16. Germline CDR1 and CDR2: SGHTA and FQGNSA. This CDR3 is built from 17 residues. The CDR3 reads CASSLDPTGTIRTEAFF. CDR3 nucleotides: TGTGCCAGCAGCCTAGACCCGACAGGGACGATCCGCACTGAAGCTTTCTTT.

The J gene is TRBJ2-3, the V gene TRBV6-5; a weak D match, TRBD2 (5 bases). Trimming removed 6 bases at V and 0 bases at J, with 10 bases between. The CDR3 extends over 14 amino acids. Germline CDR1 and CDR2: MNHEY and SVGAGI. CDR3 sequence (DNA): TGTGCCAGCAGCAGACGGGGAAGCACAGATACGCAGTATTTT. Its translation is CASSRRGSTDTQYF.

The CDR3 spells CASSQEPGEVRSASYEQYF. The CDR3 DNA follows: TGTGCCAGCAGCCAAGAACCGGGAGAGGTCCGTTCTGCCTCCTACGAGCAGTACTTC. The chain links TRBV3-1 (or the pseudogene TRBV3-2) to TRBJ2-7; tentative D call: TRBD2 (6 bases). The V and J ends lost 0 bases and 0 bases respectively, with 21 bases between them. Germline V gene lookup returns CDR1 LGHDT and CDR2 YNNKEL (reference sequence). The CDR3 contains 19 residues.